The following is a T cell receptor beta chain sequence with its context. The CDR3 runs 13 residues. Germline CDR1 and CDR2: SGHAT and FQDESV (reference sequence). Trimming removed 2 bases at V and 1 base at J, with 5 bases between. Per the study methods: Counts of nucleated cells, estimated from reference gene primer amplification, were obtained. Sequencing was performed with immunoSEQ multiplex PCR; in TCRdb, only in-frame clones are kept and a portion is missing. V, J and clone size reflect that table, while D and trimming were determined from the DNA. Among around 100,000 clones listed, less than 80% were seen once. This record comes from a study of blood T cell repertoires in COVID-19. Study as a whole: COVID-19 samples, acute and convalescent, were from the United States, Italy and Spain. T cells, B-cell-depleted T cells, or PBMCs provided the cDNA or gDNA that served as material.

The TCR was taken from a man aged 65 to 85 with active or convalescent COVID-19. The sequencing input was peripheral blood. The chain uses TRBV11-1 and TRBJ1-1, with no clear D. This chain's CDR3 is CASSLQSNTEAFF. CDR3 DNA sequence: TGTGCCAGCAGCTTACAGTCGAACACTGAAGCTTTCTTT.